This T cell receptor beta chain was retrieved from a study of blood T cell repertoires in COVID-19. Produced via immunoSEQ multiplex PCR; TCRdb's table is partial and in-frame only. The sample contains roughly 80,000 clones, 70% to 90% of which appear only once. V gave up 4 bases and J gave up 3 bases; unmatched junction bases: 5. CDR3 size: 15 residues. Germline V gene sequence: CDR1 MDHEN, CDR2 SYDVKM. The gene calls are TRBV28 and TRBJ2-2; TRBD1 agrees at 7 bases. The material sequenced was peripheral blood. The receptor comes from a woman of 80 years or more with active or convalescent COVID-19. CDR3 protein: CASSSTGSYTGELFF. The CDR3 bases are TGTGCCAGCAGTTCGACAGGGTCGTACACCGGGGAGCTGTTTTTT.